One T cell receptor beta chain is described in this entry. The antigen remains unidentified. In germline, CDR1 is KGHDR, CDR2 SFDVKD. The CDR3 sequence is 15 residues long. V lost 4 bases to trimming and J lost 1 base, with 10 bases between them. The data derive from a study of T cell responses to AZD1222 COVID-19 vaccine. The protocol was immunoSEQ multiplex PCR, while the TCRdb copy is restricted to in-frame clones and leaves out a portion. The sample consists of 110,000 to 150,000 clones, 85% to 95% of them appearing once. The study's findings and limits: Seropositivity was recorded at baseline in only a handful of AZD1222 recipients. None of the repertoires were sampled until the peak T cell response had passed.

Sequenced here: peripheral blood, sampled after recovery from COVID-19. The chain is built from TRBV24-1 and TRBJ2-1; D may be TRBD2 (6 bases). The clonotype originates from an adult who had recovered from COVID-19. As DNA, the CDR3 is TGTGCCACCAGTGACCCCGGGACTTCCTACAATGAGCAGTTCTTC. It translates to CATSDPGTSYNEQFF.